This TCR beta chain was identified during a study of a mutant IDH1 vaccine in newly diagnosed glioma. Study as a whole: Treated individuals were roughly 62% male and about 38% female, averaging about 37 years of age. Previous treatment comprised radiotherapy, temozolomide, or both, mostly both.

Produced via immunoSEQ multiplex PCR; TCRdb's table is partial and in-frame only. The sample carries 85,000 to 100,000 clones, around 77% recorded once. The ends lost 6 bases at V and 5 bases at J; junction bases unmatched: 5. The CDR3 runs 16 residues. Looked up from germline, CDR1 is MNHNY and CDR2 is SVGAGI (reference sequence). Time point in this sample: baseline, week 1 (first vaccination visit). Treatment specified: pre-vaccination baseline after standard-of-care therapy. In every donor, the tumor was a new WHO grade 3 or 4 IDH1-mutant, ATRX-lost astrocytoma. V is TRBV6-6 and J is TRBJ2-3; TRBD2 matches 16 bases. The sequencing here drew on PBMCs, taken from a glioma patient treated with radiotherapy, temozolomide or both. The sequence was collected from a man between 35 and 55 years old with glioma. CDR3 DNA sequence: TGTGCCAGCAGGGGGACTAGCGGGGGGGCAAAAGATACGCAGTATTTT. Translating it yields CASRGTSGGAKDTQYF.